This passage covers 29 T cell receptor beta chains from one sample sequenced in a study of T-cell reconstitution after alpha-beta-depleted transplantation in children. Unique molecular identifiers were used to barcode this TCRbeta library. TCRdb used MiXCR to reprocess the PCR reads, holding one entry per CDR3 protein. This table has about 900,000 distinct CDR3 sequences, about 30% appearing once. The specimen was PBMCs, mostly from graft donor cells, collected 360 days after TCRalphabeta/CD19-depleted stem cell transplant. The receptors here all came from a boy in the first two years of life who had a stem cell transplant for SCID, so the T cells may come from the graft donor.

The chain recombines TRBV5-6 with TRBJ2-3; D is ambiguous. This CDR3 spans 14 amino acids. CDR1 and CDR2 from the germline V gene are SGHDT and YYEEEE. V shed 1 base and J shed 6 bases, with 12 bases lying between them. The DNA for the CDR3 is TGTGCCAGCAGCTTGTCCCTAGATGGGGATACGCAGTATTTT. This sequence encodes CASSLSLDGDTQYF. Based on the CDR3 plus reference TRBV5-6 and TRBJ2-3, the full variable domain is DAGVTQSPTHLIKTRGQQVTLRCSPKSGHDTVSWYQQALGQGPQFIFQYYEEEERQRGNFPDRFSGHQFPNYSSELNVNALLLGDSALYLCASSLSLDGDTQYFGPGTRLTVL.

V gene TRBV28 combines with J gene TRBJ2-1; 13 bases align to TRBD2. This CDR3 is 15 amino acids long. Germline trimming cut 7 bases from V and 7 bases from J; bases unmatched to any gene: 7. Germline CDR1 is MDHEN and CDR2 is SYDVKM. CDR3 region: CASTPLGLAGNEQFF. The CDR3, as DNA: TGTGCCAGCACCCCACTGGGACTAGCGGGGAATGAGCAGTTCTTC.

The CDR3 loop reads CASSPHSGGTPNEQFF. For the CDR3, the DNA is TGTGCCAGCAGCCCCCATAGCGGGGGGACCCCCAATGAGCAGTTCTTC. The V call is TRBV7-2, the J call TRBJ2-1, with TRBD2 identical over 10 bases. The V segment lost 5 bases and the J segment 6 bases; nucleotides outside the gene matches: 10. Germline V CDR1 and CDR2: SGHTA, FQGNSA. This CDR3 has 16 residues.

The J gene is TRBJ1-2, the V gene TRBV4-3, with no clear D. V lost 0 bases to trimming and J lost 3 bases, with 17 bases between them. From germline, CDR1 is LGHNA and CDR2 YSLEER. This CDR3 has 17 residues. This CDR3 reads CASSQEFWTEVDYGYTF. The CDR3, as DNA: TGCGCCAGCAGCCAAGAATTCTGGACTGAGGTAGACTATGGCTACACCTTC.

This clonotype was recorded a few times. The V gene is TRBV15, the J gene TRBJ2-1; TRBD1 matches 7 bases. The ends lost 3 bases at V and 0 bases at J; junction bases unmatched: 2. This CDR3 region has 15 residues. Looked up from germline, CDR1 is LNHNV and CDR2 is YYDKDF (reference sequence). Written as DNA, the CDR3 is TGTGCCACCAGCAGGGCAGGGGGCTCCTACAATGAGCAGTTCTTC. Its protein is CATSRAGGSYNEQFF.

The rearrangement uses TRBV5-1 and TRBJ2-4; the D is unclear. In germline, CDR1 is SGHRS, CDR2 YFSETQ. V shed 0 bases and J shed 3 bases, with 22 bases lying between them. This CDR3 contains 19 residues. The DNA of the CDR3 is TGCGCCAGCAGCTTGGGTGGCGTCCGCGGAGACGTGGTCAAAAACATTCAGTACTTC. As protein: CASSLGGVRGDVVKNIQYF.

The chain employs TRBV9 and TRBJ1-5, with D tentatively TRBD1 (5 bases). Germline V gene data show CDR1 as SGDLS and CDR2 as YYNGEE. CDR3 size: 15 residues. Trimming took off 0 bases at V and 8 bases at J, with 15 bases between the two ends. The CDR3, as DNA: TGTGCCAGCAGCGTAGGGGGAATGGGGCTGGAGCCCCAGCATTTT. As protein: CASSVGGMGLEPQHF.

The chain recombines TRBV7-9 with TRBJ2-4; 8 positions match TRBD1. CDR1 and CDR2 from the germline V gene are SEHNR and FQNEAQ (reference sequence). The V and J ends lost 3 bases and 9 bases, in that order; junction bases with no gene match: 7. This CDR3 region has 14 residues. This CDR3 reads CASSLGQARGIQYF. In nucleotides, the CDR3 is TGTGCCAGCAGCTTGGGACAGGCAAGGGGCATTCAGTACTTC.

This rearrangement joins TRBV15 to TRBJ1-3; possible D gene TRBD1, 6 bases. Trimming shortened V by 0 bases and J by 0 bases, and 12 bases separated the two germline ends. Germline V gives CDR1 LNHNV, CDR2 YYDKDF (reference sequence). There are 17 residues in the CDR3. CDR3 nucleotide sequence: TGTGCCACCAGCAGAGATCTGGACAGCCGCTCTGGAAACACCATATATTTT. Amino acid sequence: CATSRDLDSRSGNTIYF.

This clonotype was counted between two and nine times. The chain's CDR3 is CASSLASGTINEQFF. The CDR3 coding sequence is TGTGCCAGCAGTTTGGCTAGCGGGACGATCAATGAGCAGTTCTTC. The V and J genes are TRBV27 and TRBJ2-1; 9 bases line up with TRBD2. Germline CDR1 reads MNHEY; CDR2 reads SMNVEV (reference sequence). With V trimmed by 3 bases and J by 6 bases, 6 bases remained unmatched. The CDR3 loop spans 15 amino acids.

This chain links TRBV24-1 with TRBJ2-1; D is perhaps TRBD1 or TRBD2 (6 bases each). With 4 bases removed from V and 6 bases from J, the gap between germline ends came to 21 bases. The CDR3 has 17 amino acids. Germline V gene data show CDR1 as KGHDR and CDR2 as SFDVKD. DNA for the CDR3: TGTGCCACCAGTGACTTTAAAACAGGGAGGAGGGTCAATGAGCAGTTCTTC. This translates into CATSDFKTGRRVNEQFF.

The CDR3 nucleotides read TGCAGCGTTGGACGTGGGACAGGCCTTATCTACGAGCAGTACTTC. Protein: CSVGRGTGLIYEQYF. The chain employs TRBV29-1 and TRBJ2-7; 8 bases fit TRBD1. This CDR3 region has 15 residues. V shed 4 bases and J 3 bases; nucleotides not matched to a gene: 11. CDR1 and CDR2 from the germline V gene are SQVTM and ANQGSEA.

This chain uses TRBV12-3 or TRBV12-4 with TRBJ2-7; maybe TRBD1 (5 bases). The CDR3 spans 14 residues. V dropped 0 bases and J dropped 2 bases, with 8 bases sitting between them. CDR3 nucleotides: TGTGCCAGCAGTTTAGCAGGGGTCACCTACGAGCAGTACTTC. As protein: CASSLAGVTYEQYF.

J is TRBJ2-1 and V is TRBV29-1; D could derive from TRBD1 or TRBD2 (6 bases each). Germline CDR1 SQVTM, CDR2 ANQGSEA. The V and J ends lost 0 bases and 0 bases respectively, with 9 bases between them. There are 15 residues in the CDR3. CDR3 nucleotide sequence: TGCAGCGTTGAAGATCGGGGGCTCTCCTACAATGAGCAGTTCTTC. Its protein is CSVEDRGLSYNEQFF.

This clonotype was counted a few times. CDR3: CASSGGRANYGYTF. The CDR3 DNA reads TGTGCCAGCAGTGGTGGCAGAGCTAACTATGGCTACACCTTC. The rearrangement joins TRBV2 to TRBJ1-2; D is unclear. Per the germline V gene, CDR1 is SNHLY and CDR2 is FYNNEI. There are 14 residues in the CDR3. The V end lost 4 bases, the J end lost 0 bases, and 9 bases lay between the germline ends.

The chain uses TRBV6-2 or TRBV6-3 and TRBJ2-3; 8 nucleotides agree with TRBD2. J was trimmed by 1 base and V by 4 bases; bases with no gene match: 4. Germline values: CDR1 MNHEY, CDR2 SVGEGT. This CDR3 contains 15 residues. The CDR3 coding sequence is TGTGCCAGCAGTTCTGAGCGGGGGCGCACAGATACGCAGTATTTT. Amino acid sequence: CASSSERGRTDTQYF.

This clonotype was seen repeatedly, ten times or more. The gene calls are TRBV15 and TRBJ2-3, with TRBD2 matching over 11 bases. There are 14 residues in the CDR3. Per the germline V gene, CDR1 is LNHNV and CDR2 is YYDKDF (reference sequence). The V and J ends lost 6 bases and 1 base, in that order; junction bases with no gene match: 0. The CDR3 DNA reads as TGTGCCACCAGTAGCGGGGGGGGCACAGATACGCAGTATTTT. Translated, it gives CATSSGGGTDTQYF.

This clonotype appeared a few times. V and J are TRBV6-2 or TRBV6-3 and TRBJ2-1; TRBD1 aligns across 12 bases. The CDR3 has 16 amino acids. Germline lookup yields CDR1 MNHEY and CDR2 SVGEGT. V shed 6 bases, J shed 8 bases, and the junction held 11 bases outside the gene matches. CDR3: CASRPPGQGAGHEQFF. CDR3 DNA: TGTGCCAGCAGGCCCCCGGGACAGGGGGCAGGTCATGAGCAGTTCTTC.

This chain uses TRBV9 with TRBJ2-4; 9 positions match TRBD1. This CDR3 has 14 residues. V shed 0 bases, J shed 5 bases, and the junction held 0 bases outside the gene matches. In germline, CDR1 is SGDLS, CDR2 YYNGEE. The CDR3 coding sequence is TGTGCCAGCAGCGTAGGGACAGGGGAAAACATTCAGTACTTC. Its protein product is CASSVGTGENIQYF.

Only a few counts were recorded for this clonotype. The chain employs TRBV20-1 and TRBJ1-1, with unresolved D. The ends were cut back, 3 bases at V and 0 bases at J, with 14 bases in the middle. The CDR3 contains 15 residues. Germline values: CDR1 DFQATT, CDR2 SNEGSKA (reference sequence). In DNA form, the CDR3 reads TGCAGTGCTAGGGCAGGCACTCGGATGAACACTGAAGCTTTCTTT. It codes for CSARAGTRMNTEAFF.

V and J are TRBV4-2 and TRBJ2-2; D remains unclear. This CDR3 region has 19 residues. V lost 3 bases to trimming and J lost 4 bases, with 24 bases between them. Germline loops: CDR1 LGHNA, CDR2 YNFKEQ. The CDR3 loop reads CASSQETSRPDPRTGELFF. CDR3 sequence (DNA): TGTGCCAGCAGCCAGGAAACCTCGAGGCCCGACCCTCGCACCGGGGAGCTGTTTTTT.

The chain links TRBV2 to TRBJ1-5; D remains unclear. The CDR3 sequence is 15 residues long. Germline lookup yields CDR1 SNHLY and CDR2 FYNNEI. Trimming stripped 1 base from V and 3 bases from J, with 10 bases between. CDR3 sequence reads: CASSEGSLANQPQHF. The CDR3 DNA is TGTGCCAGCAGTGAAGGCAGCTTAGCCAATCAGCCCCAGCATTTT.

The rearrangement links TRBV6-6 to TRBJ2-1; no firm D call. From germline, CDR1 is MNHNY and CDR2 SVGAGI (reference sequence). Trimming removed 6 bases at V and 5 bases at J, with 11 bases between. The CDR3 sequence is 13 residues long. The CDR3, as DNA: TGTGCCAGCAGGGCGATGGCCAACAATGAGCAGTTCTTC. Translating it yields CASRAMANNEQFF.

This clonotype was counted a few times. V usage is TRBV12-3 or TRBV12-4 and J usage is TRBJ1-5, with TRBD1 matching over 12 bases. Trimming took 6 bases from V and 7 from J; bases not matched to a gene: 10. The CDR3 is 16 residues long. CDR3 in amino acids: CASSPGQGALQQPQHF. The CDR3 DNA reads TGTGCCAGCAGCCCGGGACAGGGGGCCCTTCAGCAGCCCCAGCATTTT.

The genes are TRBV15 and TRBJ2-5; D is unclear. V lost 6 bases, J lost 4 bases, and 6 bases lay in between. CDR3 size: 11 residues. CDR1 and CDR2 (germline): LNHNV, YYDKDF (reference sequence). The CDR3 protein is CATSRRETQYF. For the CDR3, the DNA is TGTGCCACCAGTAGGAGAGAGACCCAGTACTTC.

This chain joins TRBV18 and TRBJ2-3; TRBD2 might be the D (6 bases). Per germline, CDR1 KGHSH and CDR2 LQKENI. Trimming left V 0 bases short and J 2 bases short, with 18 bases between. The CDR3 has 18 amino acids. CDR3 nucleotide sequence: TGTGCCAGCTCACCACCATGGCAGGCAGGAGGGTACACAGATACGCAGTATTTT. This codes for CASSPPWQAGGYTDTQYF.

The chain uses TRBV20-1 and TRBJ1-4, with D tentatively TRBD1 (6 bases). V was clipped by 6 bases and J by 8 bases, with 19 bases between them. Looked up from germline, CDR1 is DFQATT and CDR2 is SNEGSKA (reference sequence). The CDR3 length is 14 residues. This CDR3 is CSAYQLKGGEKLFF. CDR3 in DNA: TGCAGTGCATATCAACTTAAGGGGGGCGAAAAACTGTTTTTT.

The rearrangement links TRBV5-1 to TRBJ2-2; 7 bases fit TRBD1. With 3 bases clipped from V and 1 base from J, the junction kept 6 bases outside the gene matches. CDR1 and CDR2 (germline): SGHRS, YFSETQ. The CDR3 has 16 amino acids. The CDR3: CASSSRTGLNTGELFF. In DNA, the CDR3 is TGCGCCAGCAGCTCCCGGACAGGATTGAACACCGGGGAGCTGTTTTTT.

This clonotype has more than one count but fewer than ten. The V and J genes are TRBV28 and TRBJ2-2; D is unclear. V was clipped by 1 base and J by 6 bases, with 12 bases between them. Germline values: CDR1 MDHEN, CDR2 SYDVKM. The CDR3 loop spans 15 amino acids. CDR3: CASSLLFWGSGELFF. The CDR3 DNA reads as TGTGCCAGCAGTTTATTGTTTTGGGGTTCCGGGGAGCTGTTTTTT.